Included here is one TCR beta chain sequence, with context. In the original analysis: It was from reference gene primer amplification that nucleated cell counts were estimated. Measured with immunoSEQ multiplex PCR; TCRdb has only the in-frame clones, and not every one. That table gives V, J and clone size, and the DNA gave D and trimming. Found here are about 40,000 clones, around 85% of them singletons; the top ten hold 2% to 3%. The data stem from a study of blood T cell repertoires in COVID-19. The wider study: COVID-19 samples, acute and convalescent, were from the United States, Italy and Spain. In each case, the material was cDNA or gDNA derived from T cells, B-cell-depleted T cells, or PBMCs.

The CDR3 runs 16 residues. The V gene lost 1 base and the J gene lost 6 bases, with 17 bases spanning the gap. Germline CDR1 SGHAT, CDR2 FQDESV (reference sequence). The sequence was collected from a woman aged 60-75 years with acute or convalescent COVID-19. The chain has TRBV11-1 and TRBJ2-3; weak D call: TRBD2 (5 bases). Sequencing was performed on peripheral blood. The CDR3 nucleotides read TGTGCCAGCAGCTTAGGCTCCCGGCTAGCAAAGGATACGCAGTATTTT. Protein: CASSLGSRLAKDTQYF. Filled out from reference TRBV11-1 and TRBJ2-3, the complete variable domain reads EAEVAQSPRYKITEKSQAVAFWCDPISGHATLYWYRQILGQGPELLVQFQDESVVDDSQLPKDRFSAERLKGVDSTLKIQPAELGDSAMYLCASSLGSRLAKDTQYFGPGTRLTVL.